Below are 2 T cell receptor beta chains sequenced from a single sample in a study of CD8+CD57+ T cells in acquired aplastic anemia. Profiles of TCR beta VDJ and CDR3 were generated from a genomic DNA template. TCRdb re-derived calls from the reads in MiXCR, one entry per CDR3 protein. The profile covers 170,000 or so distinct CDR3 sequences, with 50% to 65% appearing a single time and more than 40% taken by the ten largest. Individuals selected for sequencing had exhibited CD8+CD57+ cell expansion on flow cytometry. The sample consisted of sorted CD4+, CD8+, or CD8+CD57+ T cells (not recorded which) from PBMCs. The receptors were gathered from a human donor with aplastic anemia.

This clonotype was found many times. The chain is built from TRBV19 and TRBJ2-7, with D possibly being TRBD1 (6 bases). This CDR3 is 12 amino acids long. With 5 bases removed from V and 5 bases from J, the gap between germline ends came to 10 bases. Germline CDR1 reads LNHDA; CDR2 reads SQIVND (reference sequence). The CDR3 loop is CASSQGPNEQYF. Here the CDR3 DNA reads TGTGCCAGTAGTCAGGGGCCGAACGAGCAGTACTTC.

The CDR3 bases are TGTGCCAGCAGTGAAGCGCTTCGGGACCTTAATTCACCCCTCCACTTT. Translating gives CASSEALRDLNSPLHF. The genes are TRBV2 and TRBJ1-6; D possibly corresponds to TRBD1 (5 bases). This CDR3 comprises 16 residues. Trimming left V 0 bases short and J 6 bases short, with 12 bases between. In germline, CDR1 is SNHLY, CDR2 FYNNEI.